This TCR beta chain was identified during a study of CD8 T cells in ankylosing spondylitis. Whole-study results and caveats: In ankylosing spondylitis blood, a motif of 7 to 9 highly homologous TCR beta variants appeared characteristic.

The CDR3 has 16 residues. Deletions cut 10 bases from V and 0 bases from J, with 18 bases between. One entry per CDR3 protein results from TCRdb running MiXCR on the 5' RACE reads. The sample lists a few hundred thousand distinct CDR3 sequences, around 20% seen once, with about 39% in the top ten. Only a few counts were recorded for this clonotype. Its antigen is not known. Sequenced material: blood, either unsorted or a sorted T cell fraction (not recorded which). The V call is TRBV12-3 or TRBV12-4, the J call TRBJ2-2, with TRBD1 as a possible D gene (5 bases). The sequence derives from a male donor with ankylosing spondylitis. The CDR3 reads CATLGEQVSNTGELFF. The CDR3 DNA sequence: TGTGCCACCCTTGGAGAACAGGTCTCGAACACCGGGGAGCTGTTTTTT.